This T cell receptor beta chain was recorded in a study of cytomegalovirus exposure and HLA in healthy donors. The germline V gene has CDR1 MDHEN and CDR2 SYDVKM. The CDR3 is made up of 15 amino acids. The V gene lost 5 bases and the J gene lost 1 base, with 15 bases spanning the gap. The PCR ran on 60 Vbeta and 13 Jbeta primers. The assay was immunoSEQ multiplex PCR, and TCRdb's table has in-frame clones only and misses some. The data contain around 97,000 clones, less than 9.5% of them singletons. The chain is built from TRBV28 and TRBJ2-7, with a tentative D call TRBD2 (6 bases). Specimen: PBMCs. The sequence was obtained from a man aged 50 to 59 in good health and CMV-seropositive. In DNA, the CDR3 is TGTGCCAGCAGTCTTCTGCTTGCGGGATCCTACGAGCAGTACTTC. It codes for CASSLLLAGSYEQYF. The full variable domain, its missing parts supplied by reference TRBV28 and TRBJ2-7, is DVKVTQSSRYLVKRTGEKVFLECVQDMDHENMFWYRQDPGLGLRLIYFSYDVKMKEKGDIPEGYSVSREKKERFSLILESASTNQTSMYLCASSLLLAGSYEQYFGPGTRLTVT.